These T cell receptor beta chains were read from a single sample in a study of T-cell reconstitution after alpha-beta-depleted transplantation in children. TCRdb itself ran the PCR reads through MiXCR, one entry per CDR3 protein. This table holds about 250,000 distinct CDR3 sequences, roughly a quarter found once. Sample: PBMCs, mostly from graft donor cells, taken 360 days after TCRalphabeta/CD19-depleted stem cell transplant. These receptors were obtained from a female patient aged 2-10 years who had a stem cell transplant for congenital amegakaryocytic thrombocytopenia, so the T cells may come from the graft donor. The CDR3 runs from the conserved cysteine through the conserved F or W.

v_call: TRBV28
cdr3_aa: CASSSPSSRDLGYEQYF

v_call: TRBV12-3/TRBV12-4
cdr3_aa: CASSFPQGGGYEQYF

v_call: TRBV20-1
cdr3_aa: CSAKTRIDEQFF

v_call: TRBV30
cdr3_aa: CAWSLTGPYEQYF

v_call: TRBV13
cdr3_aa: CASSLWLQETQYF

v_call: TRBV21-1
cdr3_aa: CASSKEADDGYEQYF

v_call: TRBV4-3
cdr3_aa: CASSQTESSGESSYEQYF

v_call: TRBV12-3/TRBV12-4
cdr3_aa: CASSLGGGADEQYF

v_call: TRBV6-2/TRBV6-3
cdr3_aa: CASSSGTRGSYEQYF

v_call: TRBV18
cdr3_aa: CASSPTSGGEQYF

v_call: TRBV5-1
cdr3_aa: CASSLRGIGTEAFF

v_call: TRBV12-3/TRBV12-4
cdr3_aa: CATVDGAGWNEQFF

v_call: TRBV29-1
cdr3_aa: CSAGTDTQYF